Below, 19 T cell receptor beta chains from the same sample are listed, as sequenced in a study of read filtering for tumor transcriptome and immune sequencing (dated by TCRdb to 2018 to 2020). Sequencing instrument: Illumina HiSeq 4000. TCR libraries were built from 400 ng RNA with the Immunoverse kit, using molecular barcoded adaptors covering alpha/delta and beta/gamma chains. In TCRdb, the public reads were trimmed at Q25 with fastp and aligned with MiXCR, with productive beta chains retained. Rows are unified per CDR3 protein, each entry keeping the most common DNA and genes. Recorded for this sample are more than 100,000 distinct CDR3 sequences; under 15% of them occurred a single time. In total, the top ten clones hold 8% to 13% of the sample. Sequences were obtained from a population of CD138-negative cells sorted from bone marrow. What the cell subset or site label conveys for this sample: bone marrow mononuclear cells depleted of CD138+ plasma/myeloma cells by negative magnetic selection. These receptor sequences come from a donor aged 40 or older with multiple myeloma.

V and J are TRBV7-2 and TRBJ2-5, with D unresolved. CDR3 length: 13 residues. CDR1 is SGHTA and CDR2 is FQGNSA in the germline V gene. V shed 2 bases and J shed 1 base, with 5 bases lying between them. CDR3 residues: CASSLQVQETQYF. CDR3 nucleotides: TGTGCCAGCAGCTTACAGGTCCAAGAGACCCAGTACTTC.

In its sample, this clonotype was seen many times. The chain uses TRBV2 and TRBJ2-2; D might be TRBD1 (5 bases). Germline CDR1 is SNHLY and CDR2 is FYNNEI. This CDR3 spans 14 amino acids. Trimming shortened V by 9 bases and J by 1 base, and 12 bases separated the two germline ends. The CDR3 region is CASRGQVNTGELFF. CDR3 in DNA: TGTGCCAGTAGGGGCCAGGTGAACACCGGGGAGCTGTTTTTT.

There are many counts of this clonotype. One end of the junction varies from germline; a read error may be responsible. The rearrangement uses TRBV6-2 or TRBV6-3 and TRBJ2-7; possibly TRBD2 for D (6 bases). Germline CDR1 is MNHEY and CDR2 is SVGEGT. There are 14 residues in the CDR3. CDR3 sequence (DNA): TGTGCCAGCCAAGCGGGCCAGACGACCTACGACCAGTACTTC. Translating it yields CASQAGQTTYDQYF.

This clonotype appeared many times. This rearrangement joins TRBV15 to TRBJ2-1; D call uncertain. CDR1 is LNHNV and CDR2 is YYDKDF in the germline V gene (reference sequence). There are 12 residues in the CDR3. The V end lost 0 bases, the J end lost 13 bases, and 10 bases lay between the germline ends. The CDR3: CATSRDRQNQFF. The CDR3 DNA reads TGTGCCACCAGCAGAGATCGCCAAAATCAGTTCTTC.

This clonotype was counted ten times or more. The chain joins TRBV18 to TRBJ1-1, with D maybe TRBD1 (6 bases). Trimming removed 2 bases at V and 1 base at J, with 14 bases between. Germline values: CDR1 KGHSH, CDR2 LQKENI. This CDR3 spans 16 amino acids. CDR3 in amino acids: CASSPTMGQTNTEAFF. The CDR3 coding sequence is TGTGCCAGCTCACCAACCATGGGACAAACGAACACTGAAGCTTTCTTT.

This clonotype has ten or more counts. The chain combines TRBV12-3 or TRBV12-4 with TRBJ2-7, with a possible D match to TRBD2 (6 bases). The CDR3 has 15 amino acids. V lost 6 bases and J 4 bases, leaving 19 bases between the germline ends. This CDR3 is CASSSGGAGPYEQYF. CDR3 in DNA: TGTGCCAGCAGCTCCGGCGGGGCAGGACCTTACGAGCAGTACTTC.

This clonotype was found many times. The rearrangement uses TRBV2 and TRBJ1-4; D not certain. Trimming took off 7 bases at V and 4 bases at J, with 16 bases between the two ends. CDR1 SNHLY and CDR2 FYNNEI come from the germline V gene. This CDR3 spans 15 amino acids. CDR3 in amino acids: CASKSGPGRNEKLFF. Here the CDR3 DNA reads TGTGCCAGCAAGTCCGGTCCCGGCCGTAATGAAAAACTGTTTTTT.

About this clonotype: This may be a read error, as it is one base from a much larger clone. The chain couples TRBV3-1 to TRBJ2-7, with 8 positions matching TRBD1. This CDR3 region has 14 residues. Germline V gene lookup returns CDR1 LGHDT and CDR2 YNNKEL (reference sequence). The CDR3 here is CAGSQGQGRHEQYF. DNA for the CDR3: TGTGCCGGCAGCCAAGGACAGGGTCGCCACGAGCAGTACTTC.

The chain has TRBV7-2 and TRBJ2-1; D gene unclear. Between the trimmed V and J ends, which lost 5 bases and 0 bases, there was a span of 11 bases. The CDR3 has 15 residues. Germline CDR1 reads SGHTA; CDR2 reads FQGNSA. CDR3 DNA sequence: TGTGCCAGCAGCAGGGTCATGGGCTCCTACAATGAGCAGTTCTTC. It encodes CASSRVMGSYNEQFF.

Notes on this clonotype: This may be a read error, as it is one base from a much larger clone. This is likely a read error, given that the CDR3 carries no conserved phenylalanine or tryptophan at its end. The V and J genes are TRBV7-8 and TRBJ1-4, with 7 positions matching TRBD1. Germline CDR1 and CDR2: SGHVS and FQNEAQ. The CDR3 runs 15 residues. V was clipped by 7 bases and J by 7 bases; unmatched bases: 12. The CDR3 sequence: CASKQDRDGGEKLFL. The CDR3 bases are TGTGCCAGCAAGCAAGACAGGGATGGAGGTGAAAAACTGTTTTTA.

This clonotype was observed many times. The V gene is TRBV6-5, the J gene TRBJ2-2, with 13 bases aligning to TRBD2. The CDR3 is made up of 16 amino acids. Trimming took 6 bases from V and 7 from J; bases not matched to a gene: 8. Germline V gene data show CDR1 as MNHEY and CDR2 as SVGAGI. The CDR3 DNA sequence: TGTGCCAGCAGCCGCGACGGGACTAGCGGGAACGGGGAGCTGTTTTTT. Amino acid sequence: CASSRDGTSGNGELFF.

This chain uses TRBV5-1 with TRBJ1-1; the D gene is possibly TRBD1 (5 bases). CDR3 length: 13 residues. Germline CDR1 is SGHRS and CDR2 is YFSETQ. Trimming shortened V by 1 base and J by 4 bases, and 8 bases separated the two germline ends. Written as DNA, the CDR3 is TGCGCCAGCAGCTTGCCCGGGGCCACTGAAGCTTTCTTT. Amino acid sequence: CASSLPGATEAFF.

This clonotype was observed once. This clone may be a read error of a much larger clone one base away. The chain couples TRBV5-1 to TRBJ1-1; D uncertain. CDR3 length: 16 amino acids. Germline assignment: CDR1 SGHRS and CDR2 YFSETQ. Here the CDR3 DNA reads TGCGCCAGCAGCTTGGTTCCAGCGCGGATGAACACTGGAGCTTTCTTT. It translates to CASSLVPARMNTGAFF.

About this clonotype itself: This clone may be a read error of a much larger clone one base away. This chain uses TRBV29-1 with TRBJ2-2; TRBD2 is a possible D gene (6 bases). Per the germline V gene, CDR1 is SQVTM and CDR2 is ANQGSEA. There are 15 residues in the CDR3. Here the CDR3 reads CSVEGGLPNTGELLF. The CDR3 DNA follows: TGCAGCGTTGAAGGGGGACTGCCAAACACCGGGGAGCTGCTTTTT.

This clonotype has a count of ten or more. This chain joins TRBV11-2 and TRBJ2-7; D gene uncertain. The CDR3 runs to 13 residues. Trimming removed 2 bases at V and 8 bases at J, with 13 bases between. The germline V gene encodes CDR1 SGHAT and CDR2 FQNNGV. CDR3: CASSLPPGVQQYF. The CDR3 DNA is TGTGCCAGCAGCTTACCCCCCGGCGTCCAGCAGTACTTC.

This clonotype was seen many times. The gene calls are TRBV29-1 and TRBJ2-2; possibly TRBD1 for D (6 bases). This CDR3 contains 14 residues. The V and J ends lost 3 bases and 4 bases respectively, with 12 bases between them. Germline CDR1 is SQVTM and CDR2 is ANQGSEA. The CDR3 loop is CSVEPGHLTGELFF. The CDR3 nucleotides read TGCAGCGTTGAGCCGGGACATCTCACCGGGGAGCTGTTTTTT.

In regard to this clonotype: A clone one base away is much larger, so this may be a read error. The chain couples TRBV6-5 to TRBJ1-6; the D is unclear. From germline, CDR1 is MNHEY and CDR2 SVGAGI. The CDR3 runs to 12 residues. The ends were cut back, 4 bases at V and 10 bases at J, with 8 bases in the middle. CDR3 nucleotides: TGTGCCAGCAGTTTCTCGAGATCACCCCTCCACTTT. This gives the protein CASSFSRSPLHF.

This clonotype was observed many times. This chain joins TRBV27 and TRBJ2-3; TRBD2 matches at 7 bases. The CDR3 is 16 residues long. CDR1 and CDR2 (germline): MNHEY, SMNVEV (reference sequence). V lost 3 bases to trimming and J lost 0 bases; unmatched junction nucleotides: 6. CDR3 region: CASSLVLAVSTDTQYF. DNA for the CDR3: TGTGCCAGCAGTTTGGTCCTAGCGGTTAGCACAGATACGCAGTATTTT.

Note on this clonotype: Possible read error: a much larger clone is one base away. The chain is built from TRBV7-2 and TRBJ2-1; 7 nucleotides align to TRBD2. With 7 bases clipped from V and 9 bases from J, the junction kept 9 bases outside the gene matches. Germline V lookup: CDR1 SGHTA, CDR2 FQGNSA. The CDR3 extends over 13 amino acids. CDR3 sequence: CASTSAASGEQFF. The CDR3, as DNA: TGTGCCAGCACCTCCGCCGCTAGCGGTGAGCAGTTCTTC.